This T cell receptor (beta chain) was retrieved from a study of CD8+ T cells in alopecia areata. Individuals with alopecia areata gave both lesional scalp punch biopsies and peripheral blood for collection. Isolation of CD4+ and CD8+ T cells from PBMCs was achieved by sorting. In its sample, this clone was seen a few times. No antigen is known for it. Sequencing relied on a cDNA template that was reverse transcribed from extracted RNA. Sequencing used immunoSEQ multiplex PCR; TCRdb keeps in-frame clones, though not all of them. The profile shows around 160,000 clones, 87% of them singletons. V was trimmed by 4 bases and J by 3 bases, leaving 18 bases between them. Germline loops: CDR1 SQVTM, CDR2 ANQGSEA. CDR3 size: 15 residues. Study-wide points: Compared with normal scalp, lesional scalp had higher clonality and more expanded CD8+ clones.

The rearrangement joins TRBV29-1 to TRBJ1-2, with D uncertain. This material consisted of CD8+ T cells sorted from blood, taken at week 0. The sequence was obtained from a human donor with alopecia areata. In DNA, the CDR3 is TGCAGCGTTGGAGCCAGAGACACAACTTACTATGGCTACACCTTC. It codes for CSVGARDTTYYGYTF.